The text below deals with one TCR beta chain. Its antigen is not identified. The sample belongs to a study of ipilimumab plus nivolumab after autologous stem cell transplantation. Study findings and constraints: Authors suggest TCR repertoire, Treg phenotype and gut microbiota support further study.

Germline CDR1 SNHLY, CDR2 FYNNEI. J gave up 5 bases and V 6 bases, and 7 bases lay outside the gene matches. The CDR3 has 14 residues. Assay: immunoSEQ multiplex PCR; the TCRdb copy retains only in-frame clones and omits some. This table has about 15,000 clones, roughly three quarters appearing once. The sequencing used PBMCs, collected in a trial of ipilimumab plus nivolumab as post-transplant consolidation. This chain uses TRBV2 with TRBJ1-2, with 9 positions matching TRBD1. The receptor was derived from a male donor with diffuse large B-cell lymphoma. CDR3 nucleotide sequence: TGTGCCAGCAGCCGTGGGACAGGGATTTATGGCTACACCTTC. Protein product: CASSRGTGIYGYTF.